The TCR beta chain described here comes from a study of early T cells in non-severe SARS-CoV-2 infection. About the research overall: Unpaired chains resulted from sequencing bulk RNA of unsorted whole blood.

The CDR3 loop spans 13 amino acids. Germline CDR1 is GTSNPN and CDR2 is SVGIG (reference sequence). V lost 2 bases, J lost 8 bases, and 12 bases lay in between. Unique molecular identifiers were added to individual cDNA molecules. MiXCR, applied by TCRdb to the 5' RACE reads, yields one record per CDR3 protein. The table includes around 70,000 distinct CDR3 sequences, more than 9% detected once. This sequence originates from an adult who was a healthcare worker with PCR-confirmed SARS-CoV-2 infection or an uninfected control (not recorded which). The sequenced sample was whole blood. V is TRBV30 and J is TRBJ2-2, with D unclear. The CDR3 protein is CAWSTLSWGELFF. In DNA, the CDR3 is TGTGCCTGGAGTACCCTTAGCTGGGGGGAGCTGTTTTTT.